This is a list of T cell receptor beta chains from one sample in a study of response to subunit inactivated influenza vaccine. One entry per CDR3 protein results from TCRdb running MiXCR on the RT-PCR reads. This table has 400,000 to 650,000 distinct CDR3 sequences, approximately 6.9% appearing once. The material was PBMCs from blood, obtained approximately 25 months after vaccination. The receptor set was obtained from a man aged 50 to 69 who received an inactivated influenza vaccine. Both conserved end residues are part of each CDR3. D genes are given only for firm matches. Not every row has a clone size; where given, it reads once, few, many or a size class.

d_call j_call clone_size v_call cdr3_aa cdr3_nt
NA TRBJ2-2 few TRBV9 CASSGGGTGELFF TGTGCCAGCAGTGGGGGCGGCACCGGGGAGCTGTTTTTT
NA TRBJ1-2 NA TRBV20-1 CSAPKGQSYGYTF TGCAGTGCTCCAAAAGGACAGTCCTATGGCTACACCTTC
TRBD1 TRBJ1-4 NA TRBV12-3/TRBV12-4 CASSPPTGTGGEKLFF TGTGCCAGCAGTCCACCTACCGGTACAGGGGGAGAAAAACTGTTTTTT
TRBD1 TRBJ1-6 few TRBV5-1 CASSLGQGVLGSPLHF TGCGCCAGCAGCTTGGGACAGGGCGTTCTTGGATCACCCCTCCACTTT
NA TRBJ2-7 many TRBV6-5 CASSYGFGNTYEQYF TGTGCCAGCAGTTACGGGTTTGGGAATACCTACGAGCAGTACTTC
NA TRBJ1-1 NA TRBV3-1 CASSPTWGGTEAFF TGTGCCAGCAGCCCAACATGGGGAGGAACTGAAGCTTTCTTT
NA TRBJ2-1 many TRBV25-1 CASSTNLRGTLYNEQFF TGTGCCAGCAGCACGAATCTGAGGGGGACTTTATACAATGAGCAGTTCTTC
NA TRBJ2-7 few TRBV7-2 CASSLASGMGQYEQYF TGTGCCAGCAGCTTAGCTAGTGGGATGGGCCAGTACGAGCAGTACTTC
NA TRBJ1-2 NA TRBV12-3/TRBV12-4 CASSRIGPRGYTF TGTGCCAGCAGCCGAATCGGCCCACGGGGCTACACCTTC
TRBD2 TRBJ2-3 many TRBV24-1 CATSVFGGGTDTQYF TGTGCCACCAGTGTCTTCGGCGGGGGAACAGATACGCAGTATTTT
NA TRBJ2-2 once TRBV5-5 CASSPWHGPGELFF TGTGCCAGCAGCCCATGGCACGGCCCCGGGGAGCTGTTTTTT
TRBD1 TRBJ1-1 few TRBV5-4 CASSFPGQSLNTEAFF TGTGCCAGCAGTTTTCCGGGACAGAGCCTGAACACTGAAGCTTTCTTT
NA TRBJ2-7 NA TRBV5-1 CASSRDRPSSYEQYF TGCGCCAGCAGCCGCGACAGACCGAGCTCCTACGAGCAGTACTTC
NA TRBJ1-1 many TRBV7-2 CASSLVEYTMNTEAFF TGTGCCAGCAGCTTAGTGGAATACACCATGAACACTGAAGCTTTCTTT
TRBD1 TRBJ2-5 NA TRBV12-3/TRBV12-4 CASSFTTTGGQETQYF TGTGCCAGCAGTTTCACCACAACAGGGGGCCAAGAGACCCAGTACTTC
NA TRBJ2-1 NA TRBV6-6 CASSFGGWGEQFF TGTGCCAGCAGTTTCGGCGGTTGGGGTGAGCAGTTCTTC
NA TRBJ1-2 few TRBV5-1 CASSSAEGYGYTF TGCGCCAGCAGTTCGGCCGAGGGATATGGCTACACCTTC
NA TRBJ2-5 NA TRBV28 CASSTRRTQYF TGTGCCAGCAGTACACGAAGGACCCAGTACTTC
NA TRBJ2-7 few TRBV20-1 CSAPSGRGRYEQYF TGCAGTGCTCCCTCGGGGCGGGGTCGCTACGAGCAGTACTTC
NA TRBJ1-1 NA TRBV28 CASRHQVVGTEAFF TGTGCCAGCAGACACCAGGTTGTGGGCACTGAAGCTTTCTTT
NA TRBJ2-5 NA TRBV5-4 CASSLPGVGETQYF TGTGCCAGCAGCTTGCCCGGGGTAGGGGAGACCCAGTACTTC
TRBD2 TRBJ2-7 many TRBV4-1 CASSQISGSNSYEQYF TGCGCCAGCAGCCAAATAAGCGGGAGCAACTCCTACGAGCAGTACTTC
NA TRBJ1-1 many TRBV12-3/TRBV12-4 CASSGRFTEAFF TGTGCCAGCAGCGGGCGCTTCACTGAAGCTTTCTTT
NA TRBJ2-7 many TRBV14 CASSQAETLGEQYF TGTGCCAGCAGCCAAGCCGAGACGCTAGGGGAGCAGTACTTC
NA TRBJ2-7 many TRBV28 CASTPEQFYEQYF TGTGCCAGCACCCCCGAGCAGTTCTACGAGCAGTACTTC
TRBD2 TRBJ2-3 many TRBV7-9 CASSLSLSGVFTDTQYF TGTGCCAGCAGCTTATCCCTGAGCGGGGTCTTCACAGATACGCAGTATTTT
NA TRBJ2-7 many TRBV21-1 CASSKKERGTGSYEQYF TGTGCCAGCAGCAAAAAGGAGAGAGGGACAGGCTCCTACGAGCAGTACTTC
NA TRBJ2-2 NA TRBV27 CASSFLTGELFF TGTGCCAGCAGTTTCCTCACCGGGGAGCTGTTTTTT
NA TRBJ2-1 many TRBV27 CASLKGQGNHNEQFF TGTGCCAGCCTGAAGGGACAAGGGAACCACAATGAGCAGTTCTTC
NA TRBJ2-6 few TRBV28 CASSTPSSGANVLTF TGTGCCAGCAGTACCCCGTCCTCTGGGGCCAACGTCCTGACTTTC
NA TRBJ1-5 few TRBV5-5 CASSLVPGSNQPQHF TGTGCCAGCAGCTTGGTGCCTGGTAGCAATCAGCCCCAGCATTTT
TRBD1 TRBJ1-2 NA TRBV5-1 CASSRRTGDNYGYTF TGCGCCAGCAGCCGACGGACAGGGGATAACTATGGCTACACCTTC
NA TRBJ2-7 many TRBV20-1 CSARDMGTGYEQYF TGCAGTGCTAGAGATATGGGGACTGGGTACGAGCAGTACTTC
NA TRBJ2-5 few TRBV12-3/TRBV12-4 CASSPSPGTQYF TGTGCCAGCAGCCCAAGTCCCGGGACCCAGTACTTC
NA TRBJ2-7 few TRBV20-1 CSARGGQTYEQYF TGCAGTGCTAGAGGGGGACAAACCTACGAGCAGTACTTC
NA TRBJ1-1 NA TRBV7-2 CASSHAGTTEAFF TGTGCCAGCAGCCACGCGGGGACTACTGAAGCTTTCTTT
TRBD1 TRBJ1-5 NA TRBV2 CASRKDRASNQPQHF TGTGCCAGCAGGAAGGACAGGGCGAGCAATCAGCCCCAGCATTTT
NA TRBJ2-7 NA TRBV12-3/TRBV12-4 CASSPQGRSYEQYF TGTGCCAGCAGTCCACAGGGACGGTCCTACGAGCAGTACTTC
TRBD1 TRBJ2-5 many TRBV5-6 CASSLPGGAETQYF TGTGCCAGCAGCTTACCAGGGGGCGCGGAGACCCAGTACTTC
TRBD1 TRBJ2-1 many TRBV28 CASRDVGTDNEQFF TGTGCCAGCAGAGACGTCGGGACAGACAATGAGCAGTTCTTC
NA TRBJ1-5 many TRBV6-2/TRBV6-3 CASSLEGGNQPQHF TGTGCCAGCAGTTTGGAGGGGGGAAATCAGCCCCAGCATTTT
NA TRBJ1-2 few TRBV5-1 CASSLVPPTNYGYTF TGCGCCAGCAGCTTGGTCCCCCCCACTAACTATGGCTACACCTTC
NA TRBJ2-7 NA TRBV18 CASSPDPSGSYEQYF TGTGCCAGCTCACCAGACCCTTCGGGGTCCTACGAGCAGTACTTC
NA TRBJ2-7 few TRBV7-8 CASSLIVVGEVSYEQYF TGTGCCAGCAGCTTAATTGTGGTCGGGGAGGTCTCCTACGAGCAGTACTTC
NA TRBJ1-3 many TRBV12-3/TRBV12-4 CASSLGVSGNTIYF TGTGCCAGCAGTTTGGGGGTCTCTGGAAACACCATATATTTT
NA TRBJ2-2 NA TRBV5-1 CASCDPARRGGELFF TGCGCCAGCTGTGACCCAGCTCGAAGGGGCGGGGAGCTGTTTTTT
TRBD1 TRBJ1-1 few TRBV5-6 CASSSDGPGQENTEAFF TGTGCCAGCAGCTCGGACGGACCGGGACAGGAGAACACTGAAGCTTTCTTT
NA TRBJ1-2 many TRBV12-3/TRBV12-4 CASSFGYYGYTF TGTGCCAGCAGTTTCGGGTACTATGGCTACACCTTC
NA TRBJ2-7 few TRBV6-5 CASSYLGAVEQYF TGTGCCAGCAGTTACCTGGGGGCGGTCGAGCAGTACTTC
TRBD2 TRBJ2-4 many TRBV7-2 CASSLGPGGNIQYF TGTGCCAGCAGCTTAGGGCCGGGGGGAAACATTCAGTACTTC
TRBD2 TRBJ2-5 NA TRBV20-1 CSANPFQRGVKETQYF TGCAGTGCTAACCCCTTCCAGCGGGGGGTAAAAGAGACCCAGTACTTC
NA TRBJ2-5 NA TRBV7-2 CASSRDPQETQYF TGTGCCAGCAGCAGAGACCCCCAAGAGACCCAGTACTTC
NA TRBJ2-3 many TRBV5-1 CASSSRVNTDTQYF TGCGCCAGCAGCTCCCGGGTTAACACAGATACGCAGTATTTT
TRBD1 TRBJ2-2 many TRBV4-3 CASSRDSNTGELFF TGTGCCAGCAGCCGGGACAGTAACACCGGGGAGCTGTTTTTT
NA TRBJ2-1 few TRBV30 CARTIDSYNEQFF TGTGCCAGGACGATCGACTCCTACAATGAGCAGTTCTTC